This T cell receptor beta chain was profiled in a study of cytomegalovirus exposure and HLA in healthy donors. Study-level background: There were 90 million to 140 million unique TCR beta sequences, drawn from around 180 million T cells, in an earlier analysis.

The CDR3 loop spans 16 amino acids. Germline V CDR1 and CDR2: MNHEY, SVGAGI. A multiplex PCR was run with 60 Vbeta primers and 13 Jbeta primers. Using immunoSEQ multiplex PCR, the repertoire was profiled, and TCRdb retains in-frame clones only, with some absent. The sample lists 110,000 to 150,000 clones, 65% to 85% occurring once. As to this clone: Antigen specificity is unknown. Compared with germline, one end of the junction differs, possibly owing to a read error.

General study results and limits: Because they were indistinguishable, some V segments, including TRBV6-2 and TRBV6-3, were excluded. In vitro experiments confirmed that three CMV-associated chains were specific for CMV antigens.

The chain links TRBV6-5 to TRBJ2-6, with D perhaps matching TRBD1 (5 bases). Material: PBMCs. The receptor comes from a male donor in good health and CMV-seronegative. The CDR3 reads CASSYGFLSGANVLTF. As DNA, the CDR3 is TGTGCCAGCAGTTACGGGTTTCTCTCTGGGGCCAATGTCCTGACTTTC.